A single sample gave rise to the 11 T cell receptor beta chains below, sequenced in a study of cytomegalovirus exposure and HLA in healthy donors (dated by TCRdb to the late 2010s). Library preparation employed the immunoSEQ multiplex PCR assay. For the multiplex PCR, a mixture combining 60 forward primers for TCR Vbeta segments and 13 reverse primers for TCR Jbeta segments was used. TCRdb stores this immuneACCESS table with in-frame sequences only. Part of the clones is absent; in the studies checked, under half of the shortfall reflects unresolved V genes, and no reason is known for the rest. This sample comprises about 89,000 clones, approximately 80% of them detected only once. Approximately 3.7% of the sample is in the top ten clones. Sequencing was carried out using PBMCs. These receptors all come from a female donor in good health and CMV-seropositive.

This chain links TRBV10-3 with TRBJ2-7, with 7 bases lining up with TRBD1. The CDR3 covers 15 residues. Germline V gene lookup returns CDR1 ENHRY and CDR2 SYGVKD. The V and J ends lost 0 bases and 2 bases, in that order; junction bases with no gene match: 4. CDR3 nucleotides: TGTGCCATCAGTGAGTCATGGGGACAGACCTACGAGCAGTACTTC. This gives the protein CAISESWGQTYEQYF.

This chain uses TRBV10-1 with TRBJ2-3; 13 bases align to TRBD2. The CDR3 extends over 18 amino acids. V gave up 3 bases and J gave up 4 bases; unmatched junction bases: 10. Germline CDR1 is WNHNN and CDR2 is SYGVQD (reference sequence). The CDR3 DNA reads TGCGCCAGCAGTGACACCCCACTAGCGGGGGGGCACGCAGATACGCAGTATTTT. Its protein is CASSDTPLAGGHADTQYF.

This clone came up once. The chain combines TRBV7-9 with TRBJ2-2; D gene ambiguous. Germline values: CDR1 SEHNR, CDR2 FQNEAQ (reference sequence). Trimming removed 4 bases at V and 4 bases at J, with 4 bases between. The CDR3 has 12 residues. CDR3 residues: CASSSGTGELFF. In DNA form, the CDR3 reads TGTGCCAGCAGCTCAGGCACCGGGGAGCTGTTTTTT. Variable domain in full (rest from reference TRBV7-9 and TRBJ2-2): DTGVSQNPRHKITKRGQNVTFRCDPISEHNRLYWYRQTLGQGPEFLTYFQNEAQLEKSRLLSDRFSAERPKGSFSTLEIQRTEQGDSAMYLCASSSGTGELFFGEGSRLTVL.

The chain uses TRBV5-1 and TRBJ1-6; D is possibly TRBD1 (5 bases). CDR3 length equals 15 residues. Germline V gene lookup returns CDR1 SGHRS and CDR2 YFSETQ. Trimming cost V 0 bases and J 8 bases, with 12 bases left between them. The CDR3 DNA follows: TGCGCCAGCAGCTTGGAAGGCAGGGCGGATTCACCCCTCCACTTT. Protein: CASSLEGRADSPLHF.

This clone was counted only a few times. In nucleotides, the CDR3 is TGTGCCAGCAGCCCCCCGCGGGCCCGGGGGACTGAAGCTTTCTTT. This encodes CASSPPRARGTEAFF. This chain connects TRBV5-4 to TRBJ1-1; maybe TRBD1 (5 bases). Per the germline V gene, CDR1 is SGHNT and CDR2 is YYREEE (reference sequence). The CDR3 is 15 amino acids. V was pared by 4 bases and J by 5 bases, with 18 bases between. The full variable domain, in which reference TRBV5-4 and TRBJ1-1 provide the parts outside the CDR3, is ETGVTQSPTHLIKTRGQQVTLRCSSQSGHNTVSWYQQALGQGPQFIFQYYREEENGRGNFPPRFSGLQFPNYSSELNVNALELDDSALYLCASSPPRARGTEAFFGQGTRLTVV.

The rearrangement joins TRBV7-3 to TRBJ2-2; TRBD2 matches at 16 bases. The J segment lost 8 bases and the V segment lost 3 bases, leaving 6 bases of the junction unmatched. The CDR3 totals 17 residues. Germline CDR1 is SGHTA and CDR2 is FQGTGA. This chain's CDR3 is CASSFPGTSGRVGELFF. The CDR3 DNA reads TGTGCCAGCAGCTTCCCCGGGACTAGCGGGAGGGTAGGGGAGCTGTTTTTT.

This clone came up once. The gene calls are TRBV5-5 and TRBJ2-7; D gene uncertain. The germline V and J ends were trimmed by 1 base and 0 bases, with 11 bases remaining between them. Germline V gene sequence: CDR1 SGHKS, CDR2 YYEKEE (reference sequence). The CDR3 runs 15 residues. For the CDR3, the DNA is TGTGCCAGCAGCTTGTCTAGTAACCCCTCCTACGAGCAGTACTTC. It translates to CASSLSSNPSYEQYF. Using reference TRBV5-5 and TRBJ2-7 for the parts outside the CDR3, the full variable domain is DAGVTQSPTHLIKTRGQQVTLRCSPISGHKSVSWYQQVLGQGPQFIFQYYEKEERGRGNFPDRFSARQFPNYSSELNVNALLLGDSALYLCASSLSSNPSYEQYFGPGTRLTVT.

The J gene is TRBJ1-5, the V gene TRBV7-8; no definite D call. Germline assignment: CDR1 SGHVS and CDR2 FQNEAQ. The V end lost 4 bases, the J end lost 1 base, and 8 bases lay between the germline ends. The CDR3 length is 14 residues. CDR3 DNA: TGTGCCAGCAGCTCCGACACCAGCAATCAGCCCCAGCATTTT. It encodes CASSSDTSNQPQHF.

V is TRBV18 and J is TRBJ2-5; D is perhaps TRBD1 (5 bases). The V end was cut by 3 bases, the J end by 4 bases, with 15 bases between. Per germline, CDR1 KGHSH and CDR2 LQKENI. The CDR3 is made up of 15 amino acids. The CDR3 DNA follows: TGTGCCAGCTCACCTTCTTGGCCCACAGGAGAGACCCAGTACTTC. Translating it yields CASSPSWPTGETQYF.

This rearrangement joins TRBV27 to TRBJ1-1; D may be TRBD1 (5 bases). The CDR3 has 13 residues. V lost 5 bases to trimming and J lost 5 bases, with 12 bases between them. Germline CDR1 is MNHEY and CDR2 is SMNVEV (reference sequence). The CDR3 nucleotides are TGTGCCAGCAGTCCAGGGTTGCGGACTGAAGCTTTCTTT. This translates into CASSPGLRTEAFF.

The V and J genes are TRBV5-4 and TRBJ2-1; D unresolved. Trimming took 5 bases from V and 8 from J, leaving 14 bases between them. The CDR3 is 13 residues long. CDR1 is SGHNT, CDR2 YYREEE, per germline (reference sequence). CDR3 in DNA: TGTGCCAGCAGGACCCAGAGGAGCGATGAGCAGTTCTTC. Its protein product is CASRTQRSDEQFF. Using reference TRBV5-4 and TRBJ2-1 for the parts outside the CDR3, the full variable domain is ETGVTQSPTHLIKTRGQQVTLRCSSQSGHNTVSWYQQALGQGPQFIFQYYREEENGRGNFPPRFSGLQFPNYSSELNVNALELDDSALYLCASRTQRSDEQFFGPGTRLTVL.